These 2 T cell receptor beta chains came from one sample sequenced in a study of tumor-infiltrating lymphocytes in glioblastoma multiforme. TCRB libraries came from RNA via three nested multiplex PCR rounds. Using its own MiXCR run on the multiplex PCR reads, TCRdb lists one record per CDR3 protein. The sample has just under 20,000 distinct CDR3 sequences; 65% to 75% are singletons. Sequenced input: peripheral blood. These receptors came from a male donor with glioblastoma.

Remarks on this clonotype: This may be a read error, as it is one base from a much larger clone. The genes are TRBV7-8 and TRBJ2-3; 7 nucleotides line up with TRBD1. The CDR3 spans 15 residues. Per the germline V gene, CDR1 is SGHVS and CDR2 is FQNEAQ. V shed 6 bases, J shed 4 bases, and the junction held 10 bases outside the gene matches. In nucleotides, the CDR3 is TGTGCCAGCAGGGTTGACAGGGATAGGTCAGATACGCAGTATTTT. It is translated as CASRVDRDRSDTQYF.

CDR3 amino acids: CATELAGVGNTQYF. The CDR3, as DNA: TGTGCCACTGAACTAGCGGGAGTGGGAAATACGCAGTATTTT. V usage is TRBV12-3 or TRBV12-4 and J usage is TRBJ2-3, with 11 bases lining up with TRBD2. V lost 10 bases and J lost 7; bases outside the gene matches: 10. The CDR3 consists of 14 residues.